Included here is one T cell receptor (beta chain) sequence, with context. As yet, its antigen is unknown. This sample is drawn from a study of T cell clones after liver transplantation. For the study at large: A pre-transplant mixed lymphocyte reaction with TCRbeta sequencing defined graft-donor-reactive clones followed in post-transplant blood.

General study findings and limits: A significant post-transplant drop in circulating graft-donor-reactive CD4 TCRbeta sequences occurred in most of the 8 subjects.

Generated by immunoSEQ multiplex PCR, the TCRdb table keeps only in-frame clones and is missing some. The data show roughly 49,000 clones, 55% to 75% seen once. CD3+CD4+ and CD3+CD8+ cells were FACS-sorted from thawed unstimulated PBMCs. CDR3 size: 19 residues. Germline V gene sequence: CDR1 SGHAT, CDR2 FQNNGV. The trim removed 2 bases at V and 0 bases at J, leaving 10 bases unmatched. The chain has TRBV11-2 and TRBJ1-1; 12 bases align to TRBD1. Specimen: CD4+ T cells from blood, collected around 54 months after liver transplant. The TCR was taken from a human patient who received a liver transplant. Some T cells may have come from the graft donor. Written as DNA, the CDR3 is TGTGCCAGCAGCTTAAGGGGGACAGGGGGCTATCCAATGAACACTGAAGCTTTCTTT. It is translated as CASSLRGTGGYPMNTEAFF.